The clone carrying this TCR beta chain occurred a few times. Its target is not known. The CDR3 has 13 residues. Germline V gene data show CDR1 as SNHLY and CDR2 as FYNNEI. Trimming left V 5 bases short and J 3 bases short, with 11 bases between. This sample stems from a study of cytomegalovirus exposure and HLA in healthy donors. Study results and limitations: Reported performance of the classifier showed diagnosis of cytomegalovirus status with high specificity and sensitivity. TCR sequences were mostly rare, though some public TCRs occurred in many donors.

The PCR had 60 Vbeta and 13 Jbeta primers. Data came from immunoSEQ multiplex PCR; TCRdb stores just in-frame clones and leaves some out. The sample includes about 95,000 clones, around three quarters seen only once; the top ten take approximately 9%. The clonotype originates from a man aged 55 to 70 in good health and CMV-seronegative. The chain uses TRBV2 and TRBJ2-7; the D gene is possibly TRBD1 (6 bases). The sequenced material came from PBMCs. The CDR3: CASSKGVGYEQYF. As DNA, the CDR3 is TGTGCCAGCAGTAAGGGGGTGGGCTACGAGCAGTACTTC.